This T cell receptor beta chain was recovered during a study of blood T cell repertoires in COVID-19. About this clone: This CDR3 is also generated by other DNA sequences in the sample.

The V end lost 4 bases, the J end lost 3 bases, and 4 bases lay between the germline ends. In germline, CDR1 is SNHLY, CDR2 FYNNEI. The CDR3 has 11 residues. In the authors' methods: For nucleated cells, counts were estimated from reference gene primer amplification. Sequenced by immunoSEQ multiplex PCR; TCRdb stores in-frame clones only, minus some. The D gene and trimming were derived from the DNA, and the V and J assignments and clone size from that table. The table shows 200,000 to 250,000 clones, with roughly 80% occurring only once. This clonotype was sampled from a man between 60 and 75 years old who had recovered from COVID-19. The chain employs TRBV2 and TRBJ2-7, with no clear D. The sample consisted of PBMCs or T cells enriched from blood (not recorded which). CDR3: CASSGGYEQYF. Here the CDR3 DNA reads TGTGCCAGCAGTGGAGGCTACGAGCAGTACTTC.